A selection of T cell receptor beta chains follows, all from one sample in a study of cytomegalovirus exposure and HLA in healthy donors. The data were produced by immunoSEQ multiplex PCR, yet TCRdb's version contains in-frame clones alone and is incomplete. The profile shows 95,000 to 150,000 clones, 70% to 85% of them singletons. Sequencing was performed on PBMCs. Source of these receptors: a woman aged 45-65 years in good health and CMV-seronegative. Each CDR3 is given with its conserved first and last residue. Fields, in order: V gene, J gene, D gene, CDR3 protein. D genes are given only for firm matches.

>TRBV29-1|TRBJ1-1|.
CSSWDSPQEKIEAFF
>TRBV10-3|TRBJ1-1|TRBD1
CAIGRQGTEAFF
>TRBV7-6|TRBJ2-1|TRBD2
CASSLKLAGNEQFF
>TRBV7-8|TRBJ1-2|.
CASSLGSGGVGYGYTF
>TRBV4-3|TRBJ2-3|.
CASSQDLASWDTQYF
>TRBV28|TRBJ2-7|TRBD2
CASSPGLAEGQQYF
>TRBV7-9|TRBJ2-7|TRBD1
CASSRDRKDYEQYF
>TRBV7-9|TRBJ2-1|TRBD2
CSSSFGLAGGIGEQFF
>TRBV30|TRBJ2-2|.
CASRRGRDTGELFF
>TRBV7-9|TRBJ1-2|TRBD1
CASSLKPGTGPYGYTF